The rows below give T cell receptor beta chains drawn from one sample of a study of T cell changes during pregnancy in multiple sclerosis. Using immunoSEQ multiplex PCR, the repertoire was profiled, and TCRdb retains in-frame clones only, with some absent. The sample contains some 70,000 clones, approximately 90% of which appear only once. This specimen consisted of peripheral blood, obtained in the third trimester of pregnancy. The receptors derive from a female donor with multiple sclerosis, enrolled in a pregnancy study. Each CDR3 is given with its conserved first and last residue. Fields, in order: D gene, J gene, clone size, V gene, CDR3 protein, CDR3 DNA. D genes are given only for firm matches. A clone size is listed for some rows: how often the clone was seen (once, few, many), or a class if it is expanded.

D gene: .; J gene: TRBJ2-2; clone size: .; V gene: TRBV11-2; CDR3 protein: CASSLGGVGELFF; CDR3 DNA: TGTGCCAGCAGCTTAGGGGGGGTGGGGGAGCTGTTTTTT
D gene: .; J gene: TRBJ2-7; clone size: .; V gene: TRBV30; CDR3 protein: CAWSSHQGPTGEQYF; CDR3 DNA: TGTGCCTGGAGTTCTCACCAGGGCCCTACTGGCGAGCAGTACTTC
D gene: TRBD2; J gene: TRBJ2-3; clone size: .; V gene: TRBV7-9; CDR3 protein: CASSSERGITDTQYF; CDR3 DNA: TGTGCCAGCAGCTCTGAGCGGGGTATCACAGATACGCAGTATTTT
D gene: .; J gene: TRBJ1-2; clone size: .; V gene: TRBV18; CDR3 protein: CASSPEVGYGYTF; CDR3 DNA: TGTGCCAGCTCACCAGAGGTGGGCTATGGCTACACCTTC
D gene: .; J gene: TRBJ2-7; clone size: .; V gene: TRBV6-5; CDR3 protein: CASSFGSSYEQYF; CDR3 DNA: TGTGCCAGCAGTTTCGGTAGTAGCTACGAGCAGTACTTC
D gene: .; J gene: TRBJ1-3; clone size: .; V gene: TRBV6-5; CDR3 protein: CASRAWRAGNTIYF; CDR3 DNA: TGTGCCAGCAGGGCTTGGAGAGCTGGAAACACCATATATTTT
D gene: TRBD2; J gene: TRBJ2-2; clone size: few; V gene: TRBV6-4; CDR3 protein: CASSDSASGRLGTGELFF; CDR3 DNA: TGTGCCAGCAGTGACTCCGCTAGCGGGAGGCTCGGCACCGGGGAGCTGTTTTTT
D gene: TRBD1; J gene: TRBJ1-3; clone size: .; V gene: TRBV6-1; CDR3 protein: CASSESQGGGNTIYF; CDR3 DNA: TGTGCCAGCAGTGAATCGCAGGGGGGCGGAAACACCATATATTTT
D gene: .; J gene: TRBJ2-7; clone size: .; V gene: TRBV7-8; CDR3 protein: CASSLGGTYEQYF; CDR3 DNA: TGTGCCAGCAGCTTAGGGGGCACCTACGAGCAGTACTTC
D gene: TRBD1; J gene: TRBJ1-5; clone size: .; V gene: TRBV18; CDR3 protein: CASSPTGYNQPQHF; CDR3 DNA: TGTGCCAGCTCACCGACAGGGTATAATCAGCCCCAGCATTTT
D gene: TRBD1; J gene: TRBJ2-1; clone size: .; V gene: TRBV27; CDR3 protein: CASSGGDRDGWEEQFF; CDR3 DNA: TGTGCCAGCAGTGGCGGGGACAGGGACGGATGGGAGGAGCAGTTCTTC
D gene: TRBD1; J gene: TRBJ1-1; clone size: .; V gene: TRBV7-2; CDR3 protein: CASSSWTGGNTEAFF; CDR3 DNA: TGTGCCAGCAGCTCGTGGACAGGTGGGAACACTGAAGCTTTCTTT
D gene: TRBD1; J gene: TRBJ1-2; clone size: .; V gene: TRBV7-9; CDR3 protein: CASSFTDRGRYGYTF; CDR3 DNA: TGTGCCAGCAGCTTTACGGACAGGGGGAGATATGGCTACACCTTC
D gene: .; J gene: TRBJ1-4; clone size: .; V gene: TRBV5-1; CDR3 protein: CASSLIGQNEKLFF; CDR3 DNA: TGCGCCAGCAGCTTGATAGGACAGAATGAAAAACTGTTTTTT
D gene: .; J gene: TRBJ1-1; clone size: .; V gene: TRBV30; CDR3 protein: CAWAQEAWTEAFF; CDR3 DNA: TGTGCCTGGGCCCAAGAGGCATGGACTGAAGCTTTCTTT
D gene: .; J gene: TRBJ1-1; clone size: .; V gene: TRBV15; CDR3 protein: CATSSVQGLNTEAFF; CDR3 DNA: TGTGCCACCAGCAGTGTACAGGGCCTGAACACTGAAGCTTTCTTT
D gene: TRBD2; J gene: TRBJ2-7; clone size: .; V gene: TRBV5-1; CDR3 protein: CASSLVPTSGFGDF; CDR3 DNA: TGCGCCAGCAGCTTGGTTCCGACTAGCGGGTTCGGAGACTTC
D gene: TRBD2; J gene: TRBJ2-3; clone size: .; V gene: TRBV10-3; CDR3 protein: CASGVGLDTDTQYF; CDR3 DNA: TGTGCCTCGGGTGTCGGACTAGACACAGATACGCAGTATTTT
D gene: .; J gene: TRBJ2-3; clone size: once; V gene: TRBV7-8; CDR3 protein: CASSFPTWLRPRENNTQYF; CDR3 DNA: TGTGCCAGCAGCTTCCCCACTTGGCTTAGGCCCCGGGAAAACAATACGCAGTATTTT
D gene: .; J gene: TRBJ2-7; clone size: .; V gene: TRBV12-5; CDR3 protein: CASGTIGTTPYEQYF; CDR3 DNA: TGTGCTAGTGGAACCATCGGGACAACTCCCTACGAGCAGTACTTC
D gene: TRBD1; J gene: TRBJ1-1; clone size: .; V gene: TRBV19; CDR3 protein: CASRTQGARTEAFF; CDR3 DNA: TGTGCCAGTAGAACTCAGGGGGCGAGAACTGAAGCTTTCTTT
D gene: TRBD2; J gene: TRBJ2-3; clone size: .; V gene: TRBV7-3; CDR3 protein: CASSPRGGFSTDTQYF; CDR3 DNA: TGTGCCAGCAGCCCCCGGGGGGGCTTTAGCACAGATACGCAGTATTTT
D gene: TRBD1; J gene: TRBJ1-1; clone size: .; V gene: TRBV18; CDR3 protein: CASSPNLGTGFNTEAFF; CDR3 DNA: TGTGCCAGCTCACCAAATCTCGGGACAGGGTTTAACACTGAAGCTTTCTTT
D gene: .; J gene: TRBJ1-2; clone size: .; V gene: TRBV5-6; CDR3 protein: CASTGDNYGYTF; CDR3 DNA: TGTGCCAGCACCGGGGATAACTATGGCTACACCTTC
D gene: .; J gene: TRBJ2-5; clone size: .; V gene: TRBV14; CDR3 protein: CASRPRGRETQYF; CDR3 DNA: TGTGCCAGCCGCCCTAGGGGTAGGGAGACCCAGTACTTC
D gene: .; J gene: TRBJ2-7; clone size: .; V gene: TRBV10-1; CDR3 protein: CASSDPYRPSVSYEQYF; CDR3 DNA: TGCGCCAGCAGTGACCCTTATCGGCCTAGCGTTTCCTACGAGCAGTACTTC